This is a list of T cell receptor beta chains from one sample in a study of cytomegalovirus exposure and HLA in healthy donors. Using immunoSEQ multiplex PCR, the repertoire was profiled, and TCRdb retains in-frame clones only, with some absent. This sample has about 200,000 clones, with roughly 80% found just once. The specimen was PBMCs. Source of these receptors: a woman in her 30s in good health and CMV-seropositive. CDR3s include the opening cysteine and the closing phenylalanine or tryptophan. A D gene is named only where the DNA matches it firmly. The size field is filled for only some rows; it gives once, few, many or a size class.

v_gene	j_gene	d_gene	abundance	CDR3nt	CDR3aa
TRBV7-3	TRBJ2-7	TRBD2	.	TGTGCCAGCAGCCCTTTCTTGTTAGCGGGTGTCAACGAGCAGTACTTC	CASSPFLLAGVNEQYF
TRBV10-1	TRBJ2-7	.	.	TGCGCCAGCAGTGTGTGGGAGAGAGGGTCCTACGAGCAGTACTTC	CASSVWERGSYEQYF
TRBV7-2	TRBJ1-2	.	.	TGTGCCAGCAGCTTCCGGGGAGACTATGGCTACACCTTC	CASSFRGDYGYTF
TRBV4-3	TRBJ1-1	.	.	TGCGCCAGCAGCGGACAGTTGAACACTGAAGCTTTCTTT	CASSGQLNTEAFF
TRBV28	TRBJ2-7	.	.	TGTGCCAGCAGCCTGACTAGATACGAGCAGTACTTC	CASSLTRYEQYF
TRBV11-2	TRBJ1-2	.	.	TGTGCCAGCAGCCCGGGACATAACTATGGCTACACCTTC	CASSPGHNYGYTF
TRBV5-1	TRBJ2-2	.	.	TGCGCCAGCAGCGCGTTGACAGAGACCGGGGAGCTGTTTTTT	CASSALTETGELFF
TRBV28	TRBJ1-5	.	few	TGTGCCAGCAGCGCGTCGGGGGGATATAGCAATCAGCCCCAGCATTTT	CASSASGGYSNQPQHF
TRBV7-9	TRBJ2-7	TRBD1	.	TGTGCCAGCAGCCCCCCCGGGACAGCTGTTTCGGAGCAGTACTTC	CASSPPGTAVSEQYF
TRBV7-7	TRBJ2-2	TRBD2	.	TGTGCTAGCAGCTTAGCAGGGACTACCGGCGGGGAGCTGTTTTTT	CASSLAGTTGGELFF
TRBV5-1	TRBJ2-2	.	.	TGCGCCAGCAGCTCAAGGACAGCCGGGGAGCTGTTTTTT	CASSSRTAGELFF
TRBV27	TRBJ2-5	.	few	TGTGCCAGCAGTTCGGGTCAGCGGGAGACCCAGTACTTC	CASSSGQRETQYF
TRBV4-1	TRBJ1-5	.	.	TGCGCCAGCAGCCCAGGGGAGGGGGGTCAGCCCCAGCATTTT	CASSPGEGGQPQHF
TRBV18	TRBJ1-2	.	few	TGTGCCAGCTCACCACCCCGGGACACAGGGCGGTATGGCTACACCTTC	CASSPPRDTGRYGYTF
TRBV2	TRBJ1-4	.	.	TGTGCCAGCAGTACCCTAAGCGGAGTAGGGGGAAAACTGTTTTTT	CASSTLSGVGGKLFF
TRBV4-1	TRBJ2-5	.	.	TGCGCCAGCACCGGGGCGGGGGAGACCCAGTACTTC	CASTGAGETQYF
TRBV28	TRBJ2-7	TRBD1	.	TGTGCCAGCCAAGGGACAGCTCCCTACGAGCAGTACTTC	CASQGTAPYEQYF
TRBV5-1	TRBJ1-5	TRBD1	.	TGCGCCAGCAGCACGACAGGGCTGAGCAATCAGCCCCAGCATTTT	CASSTTGLSNQPQHF
TRBV10-1	TRBJ2-5	TRBD2	.	TGCGCCAGCAGTGCCGTGGTAGCGGGAGCCCAAGAGACCCAGTACTTC	CASSAVVAGAQETQYF
TRBV28	TRBJ1-3	.	.	TGTGCCAGCAGCTATACAGGGTCCGGAAACACCATATATTTT	CASSYTGSGNTIYF
TRBV2	TRBJ1-2	.	.	TGTGCCAGCAGTCAGGACAACAACTATGGCTACACCTTC	CASSQDNNYGYTF
TRBV27	TRBJ2-1	.	.	TGTGCCAGCAGTGATTATACAGGGCACAATGAGCAGTTCTTC	CASSDYTGHNEQFF
TRBV19	TRBJ1-1	.	few	TGTGCCAGTAGTATTTCGGGAAAGAACACTGAAGCTTTCTTT	CASSISGKNTEAFF
TRBV27	TRBJ2-1	.	.	TGTGCCAGCAGGGTCTTCCCAGGGGCCTCCTACAATGAGCAGTTCTTC	CASRVFPGASYNEQFF
TRBV29-1	TRBJ1-1	TRBD1	.	TGCAGCGTTGAAGCCCCCCGGACAGGGGGCGATTTCTTT	CSVEAPRTGGDFF
TRBV2	TRBJ2-2	.	.	TGTGCCAGCAGTGCTCAATTGGGACTTGCGAACACCGGGGAGCTGTTTTTT	CASSAQLGLANTGELFF
TRBV9	TRBJ1-2	.	.	TGTGCCAGCAGCGTATCTTCCTCCGGGGAGGGGGGCGGCTACACCTTC	CASSVSSSGEGGGYTF